Shown below are 23 T cell receptor beta chains from a single sample sequenced in a study of regulatory T cells in long-lasting Graves disease. With iRepertoire HTBI primers and Arm-PCR of CDR3 regions, TCR beta libraries were built. TCRdb ran MiXCR on the multiplex PCR reads and lists one entry per CDR3 protein. The data show 250,000 to 300,000 distinct CDR3 sequences, with 20% to 25% seen just once and approximately 53% held by the top ten. Time point of the sample: persistent/refractory GD, antithyroid drugs over 5 years with positive TRAb. The TCR library was made from RNA extracted from PBMCs. This material consisted of peripheral blood mononuclear cells (PBMCs), taken when the disease was refractory, from a patient treated with antithyroid drugs. The origin of the receptors is a female donor with Graves disease.

The V and J genes are TRBV5-1 and TRBJ2-5, with 7 positions matching TRBD2. The CDR3 consists of 13 residues. Germline CDR1 SGHRS, CDR2 YFSETQ. V lost 7 bases and J lost 3; bases outside the gene matches: 6. CDR3 sequence reads: CASRRGDEETQYF. The CDR3 bases are TGCGCCAGCCGCCGGGGGGACGAAGAGACCCAGTACTTC.

V gene TRBV3-1 combines with J gene TRBJ2-7; 8 positions match TRBD1. The CDR3 consists of 13 residues. Germline CDR1 LGHDT, CDR2 YNNKEL (reference sequence). V was clipped by 8 bases and J by 2 bases; unmatched bases: 5. The chain's CDR3 is CASGQGGTYEQYF. In DNA form, the CDR3 reads TGTGCCAGCGGACAGGGCGGGACCTACGAGCAGTACTTC.

The rearrangement joins TRBV19 to TRBJ2-5, with 10 bases matching TRBD2. V shed 6 bases and J 4 bases; nucleotides not matched to a gene: 5. This CDR3 contains 14 residues. Germline V lookup: CDR1 LNHDA, CDR2 SQIVND (reference sequence). In DNA form, the CDR3 reads TGTGCCAGTAGATGGGCTAGCGGGAGAGAGACCCAGTACTTC. This encodes CASRWASGRETQYF.

Many counts were recorded for this clonotype. The chain uses TRBV28 and TRBJ2-5; D possibly corresponds to TRBD2 (5 bases). Between the trimmed V and J ends, which lost 6 bases and 5 bases, there was a span of 16 bases. The germline CDR1 and CDR2 sequences are MDHEN and SYDVKM. The CDR3 length is 14 residues. The CDR3 nucleotides are TGTGCCAGCAGCTTAGATCGGGGTCTGGAGACCCAGTACTTC. Translating it yields CASSLDRGLETQYF.

The CDR3 coding sequence is TGCAGTGCTGGGACAGGGGATCCCTTGGGCTACACCTTC. This gives the protein CSAGTGDPLGYTF. The chain recombines TRBV20-1 with TRBJ1-2; TRBD1 matches 10 bases. The CDR3 has 13 residues. The V gene end was trimmed by 5 bases and the J gene end by 8 bases; junction bases not matched to a gene: 8. The germline CDR1 and CDR2 sequences are DFQATT and SNEGSKA (reference sequence).

This clonotype was counted many times. The chain links TRBV7-2 to TRBJ1-5; 7 nucleotides align to TRBD1. V trimming: 4 bases; J trimming: 5 bases; junction bases outside the gene matches: 5. CDR3 size: 14 residues. The V gene's germline CDR1 is SGHTA and CDR2 FQGNSA. DNA for the CDR3: TGTGCCAGCAGCTCGACAGGGATGTATCAGCCCCAGCATTTT. It codes for CASSSTGMYQPQHF.

About this clonotype itself: This may stem from a read error, because a much larger clone lies one nucleotide away. The chain links TRBV12-3 or TRBV12-4 to TRBJ2-2; 7 bases are shared with TRBD2. CDR3 length: 15 residues. Here the CDR3 reads CASSLGGSNTGELVF. The DNA of the CDR3 is TGTGCCAGCAGTTTGGGAGGGTCGAACACCGGGGAGCTGGTTTTT.

The table lists this clonotype with many counts. The chain links TRBV6-2 or TRBV6-3 to TRBJ2-7; D perhaps matches TRBD2 (7 bases). This CDR3 region has 12 residues. Trimming pared 8 bases from V and 2 bases from J, leaving 10 bases between. Germline CDR1 is MNHEY and CDR2 is SVGEGT. Here the CDR3 reads CASAGAPYEQYF. CDR3 in DNA: TGTGCCAGCGCGGGGGCCCCCTACGAGCAGTACTTC.

This chain joins TRBV4-3 and TRBJ2-1; TRBD1 is a possible D gene (6 bases). V gave up 2 bases and J gave up 9 bases, with 11 bases separating them. This CDR3 contains 13 residues. Per the germline V gene, CDR1 is LGHNA and CDR2 is YSLEER. CDR3 in DNA: TGCGCCAGCAGCCAACGTACAGGGATTGAGCAGTTCTTC. Translating gives CASSQRTGIEQFF.

A few counts support this clonotype. The chain couples TRBV20-1 to TRBJ2-7; possibly TRBD1 or TRBD2 for D (5 bases each). The CDR3 is 14 residues long. Trimming stripped 6 bases from V and 2 bases from J, with 17 bases between. Germline CDR1 reads DFQATT; CDR2 reads SNEGSKA (reference sequence). CDR3 DNA: TGCAGTGCGAGAAGGGACCTGACACCCTACGAGCAGTACTTC. This translates into CSARRDLTPYEQYF.

The table lists this clonotype with many counts. J is TRBJ1-2 and V is TRBV5-1; D is undetermined. Germline V gives CDR1 SGHRS, CDR2 YFSETQ. CDR3 size: 13 residues. V lost 2 bases, J lost 4 bases, and 9 bases lay in between. The CDR3 spells CASSFISGYGYTF. In nucleotides, the CDR3 is TGCGCCAGCAGCTTTATTTCCGGCTATGGCTACACCTTC.

The gene calls are TRBV4-1 and TRBJ2-7; 10 bases are a match to TRBD2. The V gene end was trimmed by 5 bases and the J gene end by 0 bases; junction bases not matched to a gene: 7. The CDR3 runs to 16 residues. Germline assignment: CDR1 MGHRA and CDR2 YSYEKL. The CDR3, as DNA: TGCGCCAGCAGCGTCCAAGGGACTAGCGCCTCCTACGAGCAGTACTTC. Protein sequence: CASSVQGTSASYEQYF.

This clonotype was seen only a few times. This chain connects TRBV20-1 to TRBJ2-7; 8 bases are shared with TRBD2. V gave up 6 bases and J gave up 2 bases; unmatched junction bases: 9. CDR3 length: 14 amino acids. Per the germline V gene, CDR1 is DFQATT and CDR2 is SNEGSKA (reference sequence). CDR3 nucleotides: TGCAGTGCATACATGAGCGGGGGCCCCTACGAGCAGTACTTC. Translation gives CSAYMSGGPYEQYF.

The chain recombines TRBV20-1 with TRBJ2-7; 11 nucleotides match TRBD1. The CDR3 spans 12 residues. Germline V gene lookup returns CDR1 DFQATT and CDR2 SNEGSKA (reference sequence). Trimming at V came to 6 bases and at J to 7 bases, leaving 5 bases not matched to a gene. The CDR3 region is CSAGQGAREQYF. The DNA for the CDR3 is TGCAGTGCAGGACAGGGGGCGAGGGAGCAGTACTTC.

A few counts support this clonotype. V is TRBV9 and J is TRBJ2-1; tentatively, D is TRBD2 (5 bases). V was cut by 3 bases and J by 6 bases, with 13 bases left in between. The CDR3 is 14 amino acids. Germline loops: CDR1 SGDLS, CDR2 YYNGEE. The CDR3 protein is CASSAEDFLNEQFF. DNA for the CDR3: TGTGCCAGCAGCGCAGAGGACTTCCTCAATGAGCAGTTCTTC.

This clonotype was recorded once. A read error may explain this, as a much larger clone is one base away. The J gene is TRBJ2-7, the V gene TRBV7-6; D may correspond to TRBD1 or TRBD2 (5 bases each). The length of the CDR3 is 13 residues. Germline CDR1 reads SGHVS; CDR2 reads FNYEAQ. Here the CDR3 reads CTSSLGDLYEQYF. The CDR3, as DNA: TGTACCAGCAGCTTAGGGGACCTCTACGAGCAGTACTTC.

This sequence joins TRBV29-1 and TRBJ2-7, with D uncertain. Trimming stripped 6 bases from V and 5 bases from J, with 11 bases between. The CDR3 is 11 residues long. Looked up from germline, CDR1 is SQVTM and CDR2 is ANQGSEA. The CDR3: CSVATMNEQYF. CDR3 bases: TGCAGCGTGGCCACCATGAACGAGCAGTACTTC.

This clonotype has ten or more counts. The V gene is TRBV11-2, the J gene TRBJ2-7, with 11 bases identical to TRBD2. V shed 5 bases, J shed 4 bases, and the junction held 19 bases outside the gene matches. The V gene's germline CDR1 is SGHAT and CDR2 FQNNGV. CDR3 length: 19 residues. CDR3 bases: TGTGCCAGCAGCCTTGGGACACCTAGAACTAGCGGGAGACCGTACGAGCAGTACTTC. This sequence encodes CASSLGTPRTSGRPYEQYF. Full variable domain (remainder filled in from reference TRBV11-2 and TRBJ2-7): EAGVAQSPRYKIIEKRQSVAFWCNPISGHATLYWYQQILGQGPKLLIQFQNNGVVDDSQLPKDRFSAERLKGVDSTLKIQPAKLEDSAVYLCASSLGTPRTSGRPYEQYFGPGTRLTVT.

The chain carries TRBV5-1 and TRBJ1-2, with unresolved D. There are 14 residues in the CDR3. V shed 0 bases and J shed 1 base, with 7 bases lying between them. Germline CDR1 is SGHRS and CDR2 is YFSETQ. The DNA of the CDR3 is TGCGCCAGCAGCTTGGGGAGTAATAACTATGGCTACACCTTC. Translated: CASSLGSNNYGYTF. The whole variable domain, filled in from reference TRBV5-1 and TRBJ1-2, reads KAGVTQTPRYLIKTRGQQVTLSCSPISGHRSVSWYQQTPGQGLQFLFEYFSETQRNKGNFPGRFSGRQFSNSRSEMNVSTLELGDSALYLCASSLGSNNYGYTFGSGTRLTVV.

The gene calls are TRBV20-1 and TRBJ2-7; D uncertain. Trimming left V 8 bases short and J 5 bases short, with 19 bases between. The CDR3 is 13 amino acids. Germline V gene sequence: CDR1 DFQATT, CDR2 SNEGSKA (reference sequence). The DNA for the CDR3 is TGCAGTTTTTTTCCCCCTTTAGGCCACGAGCAGTACTTC. It is translated as CSFFPPLGHEQYF.

This clonotype was recorded at least ten times. The chain has TRBV18 and TRBJ2-5; 7 bases match TRBD2. The CDR3 consists of 13 residues. J was trimmed by 5 bases and V by 5 bases; bases with no gene match: 5. Germline CDR1 and CDR2: KGHSH and LQKENI. The CDR3 here is CASSSRLAETQYF. For the CDR3, the DNA is TGTGCCAGCTCATCGAGACTAGCCGAGACCCAGTACTTC. Variable domain in full (rest from reference TRBV18 and TRBJ2-5): NAGVMQNPRHLVRRRGQEARLRCSPMKGHSHVYWYRQLPEEGLKFMVYLQKENIIDESGMPKERFSAEFPKEGPSILRIQQVVRGDSAAYFCASSSRLAETQYFGPGTRLLVL.

Ten or more counts support this clonotype. The chain employs TRBV2 and TRBJ2-7; 7 bases align to TRBD1. The V segment lost 6 bases and the J segment 5 bases; nucleotides outside the gene matches: 4. Germline-derived CDR1 and CDR2 are SNHLY and FYNNEI. The CDR3 is 12 amino acids. DNA of the CDR3: TGTGCCAGCAGAACGGACAGGCACGAGCAGTACTTC. As protein: CASRTDRHEQYF.

A few counts support this clonotype. V is TRBV7-9 and J is TRBJ1-1; D is unclear. The germline gives CDR1 SEHNR, CDR2 FQNEAQ (reference sequence). This CDR3 region has 12 residues. Trimming removed 5 bases from V and 5 bases from J, with 9 bases in between. The DNA for the CDR3 is TGTGCCAGCAGCCCGGGCCTAACTGAAGCTTTCTTT. The encoded protein is CASSPGLTEAFF.